A selection of T cell receptor beta chains follows, all from one sample in a study of blood T cell repertoires in COVID-19. Sequenced by immunoSEQ multiplex PCR; TCRdb stores in-frame clones only, minus some. The sample records 100,000 or so clones, 86% being singletons. Sequenced: peripheral blood. These receptors all come from a woman aged 55 to 70 in a cohort sampled during active or convalescent COVID-19. Each CDR3 is given with its conserved first and last residue. Fields, in order: D gene, clone size, J gene, V gene, CDR3 DNA, CDR3 protein. The D gene is left open where the match is weak. Rows give clone size only sometimes, using once, few, many, or a class for an expanded clone.

d_gene: NA; abundance: NA; j_gene: TRBJ1-2; v_gene: TRBV6-5; CDR3nt: TGTGCCAGCAGGCCCCAGGGGCGGTCCGATGGCTACACCTTC; CDR3aa: CASRPQGRSDGYTF
d_gene: TRBD1; abundance: NA; j_gene: TRBJ2-5; v_gene: TRBV19; CDR3nt: TGTGCCAGTAGTTCTCCGGGACAGTTTGGGGAGACCCAGTACTTC; CDR3aa: CASSSPGQFGETQYF
d_gene: TRBD2; abundance: NA; j_gene: TRBJ2-3; v_gene: TRBV19; CDR3nt: TGTGCCAGTACATTAGCGGGGAGCTCCACAGATACGCAGTATTTT; CDR3aa: CASTLAGSSTDTQYF
d_gene: TRBD1; abundance: NA; j_gene: TRBJ1-1; v_gene: TRBV28; CDR3nt: TGTGCCAGCAGTTCCGACAGGGGGGTTTTGGCTGAAGCTTTCTTT; CDR3aa: CASSSDRGVLAEAFF
d_gene: NA; abundance: few; j_gene: TRBJ1-2; v_gene: TRBV7-3; CDR3nt: TGTGCCAGCAGCTCAGGGGATGGCTACACCTTC; CDR3aa: CASSSGDGYTF
d_gene: TRBD1; abundance: NA; j_gene: TRBJ2-1; v_gene: TRBV9; CDR3nt: TGTGCCAGCAGCCCCGGGCAGGGGGACTACAATGAGCAGTTCTTC; CDR3aa: CASSPGQGDYNEQFF
d_gene: NA; abundance: NA; j_gene: TRBJ1-1; v_gene: TRBV7-3; CDR3nt: TGTGCCAGCAGCTTACAGGGTACAATCACTGAAGCTTTCTTT; CDR3aa: CASSLQGTITEAFF
d_gene: NA; abundance: NA; j_gene: TRBJ1-1; v_gene: TRBV5-8; CDR3nt: TGTGCCAGCAGTACACCTCATAATACTGAAGCTTTCTTT; CDR3aa: CASSTPHNTEAFF
d_gene: TRBD1; abundance: NA; j_gene: TRBJ1-1; v_gene: TRBV15; CDR3nt: TGTGCCACCAGCAGAGAAAGTGTAGCACAGGGGTTCACTGAAGCTTTCTTT; CDR3aa: CATSRESVAQGFTEAFF
d_gene: NA; abundance: NA; j_gene: TRBJ2-2; v_gene: TRBV4-1; CDR3nt: TGCGCCAGCAGCCCAAGCATGGGCCCCGGGGAGCTGTTTTTT; CDR3aa: CASSPSMGPGELFF
d_gene: TRBD1; abundance: once; j_gene: TRBJ2-7; v_gene: TRBV5-1; CDR3nt: TGCGCCAGCAGATGGGACAGCTTTGAAGAGCAGTACTTC; CDR3aa: CASRWDSFEEQYF
d_gene: TRBD1; abundance: few; j_gene: TRBJ1-1; v_gene: TRBV2; CDR3nt: TGTGCCAGCAGCCAGGGACAGGGGGCGAGCACTGAAGCTTTCTTT; CDR3aa: CASSQGQGASTEAFF
d_gene: TRBD1; abundance: NA; j_gene: TRBJ2-7; v_gene: TRBV7-9; CDR3nt: TGTGCCAGCAGCTTAGGGAGACAGGGGATCAACGAGCAGTACTTC; CDR3aa: CASSLGRQGINEQYF
d_gene: TRBD2; abundance: NA; j_gene: TRBJ2-1; v_gene: TRBV27; CDR3nt: TGTGCCAGCAGTTCAACGGGAGGGCGCAATGAGCAGTTCTTC; CDR3aa: CASSSTGGRNEQFF
d_gene: TRBD1; abundance: NA; j_gene: TRBJ1-3; v_gene: TRBV2; CDR3nt: TGTGCCAGCCACACAGGGGGCGGTGGAAACACCATATATTTT; CDR3aa: CASHTGGGGNTIYF
d_gene: NA; abundance: NA; j_gene: TRBJ2-5; v_gene: TRBV9; CDR3nt: TGTGCCAGCAGCGTAGGAGGCGGAGAGACCCAGTACTTC; CDR3aa: CASSVGGGETQYF
d_gene: TRBD2; abundance: once; j_gene: TRBJ2-7; v_gene: TRBV4-2; CDR3nt: TGTGCCAGCAGCCAACGGACTAGCGGGAACTACGAGCAGTACTTC; CDR3aa: CASSQRTSGNYEQYF
d_gene: TRBD1; abundance: NA; j_gene: TRBJ1-1; v_gene: TRBV5-1; CDR3nt: TGCGCCAGCAGCTCGTCAGGGGGACAAACTGAAGCTTTCTTT; CDR3aa: CASSSSGGQTEAFF
d_gene: NA; abundance: NA; j_gene: TRBJ2-1; v_gene: TRBV9; CDR3nt: TGTGCCAGCAGCGTAGCGGGTGAAACCTACAATGAGCAGTTCTTC; CDR3aa: CASSVAGETYNEQFF
d_gene: NA; abundance: NA; j_gene: TRBJ1-6; v_gene: TRBV24-1; CDR3nt: TGTGCCAATAGCGGGGTTTATAATTCACCCCTCCACTTT; CDR3aa: CANSGVYNSPLHF